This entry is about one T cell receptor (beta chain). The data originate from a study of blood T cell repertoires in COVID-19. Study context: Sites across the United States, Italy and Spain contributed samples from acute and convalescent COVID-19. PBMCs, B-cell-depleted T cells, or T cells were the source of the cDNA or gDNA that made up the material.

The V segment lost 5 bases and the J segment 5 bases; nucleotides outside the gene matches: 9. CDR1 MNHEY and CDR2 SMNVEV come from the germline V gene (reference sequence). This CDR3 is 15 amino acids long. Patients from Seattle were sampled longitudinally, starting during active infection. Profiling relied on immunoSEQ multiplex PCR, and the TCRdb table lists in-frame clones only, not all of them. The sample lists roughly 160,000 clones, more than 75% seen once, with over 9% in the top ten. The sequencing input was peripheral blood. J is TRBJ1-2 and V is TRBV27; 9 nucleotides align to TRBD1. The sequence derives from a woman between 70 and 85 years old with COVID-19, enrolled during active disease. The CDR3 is CASSNRGQRPYGYTF. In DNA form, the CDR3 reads TGTGCCAGCAGTAACAGGGGGCAGCGGCCTTATGGCTACACCTTC.